The entry below gives a single T cell receptor beta chain sequence along with its context. Its antigen is still unknown. No base quality information exists; no much larger clone differs at one position. This record belongs to a study of CD8 T cells in Susac syndrome (dated by TCRdb to 2018 to 2020). For the study in its entirety: The study used repertoire sequencing to test whether antigen drove CD8+ T cell activation and differentiation in Susac syndrome.

Overall study results and their limits: The TCR sequencing and HLA analysis was acknowledged to have included a relatively small number of individuals.

RNA was extracted using the RNeasy kit, and about 0.45 to 1 ug of the RNA was reverse transcribed with random hexamers. The immunoSEQ multiplex PCR assay, covering 54 Vbeta and 13 Jbeta segments, was used to amplify TCR beta CDR3 regions. Bias from PCR amplification was corrected by using a synthetic template baseline for primer optimization and for computational correction. In the authors' own workflow: Reads were assigned to V, D and J genes according to IMGT and analyzed in immunoSEQ Analyzer, with only productive sequences retained. Clonality was calculated as one minus the Shannon entropy normalized by log2 of the number of productive unique sequences. Public and private clones were assessed among the 100 most prevalent clones of each patient and control. Clones were defined as Susac-specific when absent from the healthy and MS cohorts, from 1,000 to 1,100 published viral clones and from other ImmuneACCESS disease sequences. The public reads were reanalyzed by TCRdb: fastp trimming at Q25, MiXCR alignment, in-frame beta chains only. Under each unique CDR3 protein, matching rows form one entry showing the most common genes and DNA. TCRdb, not the original authors, processed these V and J calls. For this sample there are under 200,000 distinct CDR3 sequences; about 90% appear just once. The ten top clones hold 0.065% to 0.1% of the sample.

For this chain, trimming is 2 bases at the V end and 6 bases at the J end, and the number of junction bases without a gene match is 3. The germline V gene sets CDR1 to SGHRS and CDR2 to YFSETQ. Reading from cysteine to phenylalanine, the CDR3 counts 14 amino acids. Just the 42-base CDR3 DNA is kept, in frame starting at base 1. Peripheral blood CD8+ and CD4+ T cells from healthy donors, Susac syndrome patients and multiple sclerosis patients were profiled using high-throughput TCR beta sequencing. The healthy donors served as controls matched for age and sex. Bulk CD8+ and CD4+ T cells were purified by magnetic negative isolation, whereas CD8+ TEMRA cells were enriched by FACS. Blood was collected in EDTA tubes and processed within 24 hours, with PBMCs isolated through density gradient centrifugation. PBMCs intended for TCR sequencing were cryopreserved in liquid nitrogen and thawed later in a water bath at 37 degrees C. A purity of at least 90% was achieved for sorted or isolated CD4+, CD8+ and CD8+ TEMRA cells.

This receptor was identified in a human donor in good health. Sequencing was done on a sample of CD4+ T cells from PBMCs. The chain was built from TRBV5-1 and TRBJ1-5; 9 central nucleotides agree with TRBD1. The nucleotide sequence reads as follows: TGCGCCAGCAGCTTCGGGACAGGGACTCAGCCCCAGCATTTT. Its translation reads: CASSFGTGTQPQHF. Outside the CDR3, residues come from the reference TRBV5-1 and TRBJ1-5 proteins, so the full variable domain is: KAGVTQTPRYLIKTRGQQVTLSCSPISGHRSVSWYQQTPGQGLQFLFEYFSETQRNKGNFPGRFSGRQFSNSRSEMNVSTLELGDSALYLCASSFGTGTQPQHFGDGTRLSIL.